This T cell receptor beta chain was sequenced during a study of CD4 T cells in relation to SARS-CoV-2 and coronaviruses (dated by TCRdb to the early 2020s). Background for the entire study: Across all 12 patients in the full convalescent cohort, ages ranged from roughly 21 to 75 years, with a median of 38. Memory CD4+ T cell crossreactivity between SARS-CoV-2 and common cold coronavirus spike proteins was assessed at the TCR clonotype level in the study. The Adaptive Biotechnologies TCR-sequencing kit was used to sequence samples from three pre-COVID donors and the naive versus memory experiments, while other data came from Illumina-based sequencing. The roughly twelve convalescent patients included 8 males and 4 females; two subjects were Hispanic. Using patient-derived lymphoblastoid cell lines, the shared crossreactive spike epitopes were mapped to their HLA restriction. For other donors in the study, expansion assays were sequenced with a different, Illumina-based TCR-beta assay. Overall study outcomes, separate from this receptor: Memory CD4+ clonotypes crossrecognizing SARS-CoV-2 and at least one common cold coronavirus spike were found in around three fifths of donors. Naive versus memory sequencing indicated the assay detects memory recall responses rather than primary responses primed during culture. The study was constrained by small numbers of patients and of tested TCRs. Compared with monoreactive clones, crossreactive clones had significantly weaker SARS-CoV-2-driven expansion, a result consistent with antigenic imprinting. Crossreactivity analysis centred on spike protein, so crossreactivity against other viral proteins was not assessed. Because no donor provided both pre-pandemic and post-infection samples, tracing the source of pre-existing responses was limited.

V is reduced by 3 bases and J by 2 bases, leaving a spacing of 13 bases between them. From the germline V gene, CDR1 is SGHVS and CDR2 is FQNEAQ. The CDR3 holds 15 amino acids from the cysteine to the phenylalanine. Only the CDR3 region is kept as DNA, spanning 45 bases read in frame from base 1. DNA from uncultured naive and memory CD4+ T cells underwent immunoSEQ TCR-beta sequencing at deep resolution. As for the original processing: During preprocessing, nonproductive sequences were discarded, as were any CDR3s that did not begin with C, did not end with F or W, or were shorter than 7 amino acids. Cultured and uncultured naive and memory CD4+ repertoires were searched for previously identified spike- and CEF-reactive CDR3s. CDR3 homology was measured as pairwise Levenshtein distance, computed with the stringdist R package after trimming three terminal residues from each end. The table comes from immuneACCESS by way of TCRdb, which keeps in-frame sequences with V and J called. Part of the clones is missing from these tables; in studies checked, under half for an unresolved V gene and the rest for unknown reasons. V and J calls and clone size are those listed in that table; D and trimming were worked out from the DNA. This sample has approximately 50,000 clones in its table, and about 92% of those were observed once. In total, the top ten clones hold about 0.4% of the sample.

On this clone itself: What this receptor recognizes is not known. Within one base of it there is no much larger clone, and no base qualities were kept.

Naive and memory CD4+ T cells were separated from cryopreserved PBMCs by CD4 enrichment followed by EasySep naive CD4+ T cell enrichment. PBMCs were isolated from leukapheresis product or whole blood by Ficoll-Paque PLUS gradient centrifugation. PBMCs were either used fresh in the expansion assay or cryopreserved at -140 degrees C. The QIAamp Micro DNA Kit was used to extract genomic DNA from the CD4+ T cells. The sequenced sample was naive CD4+ T cells from PBMCs. This specimen's cell subset or site label, per the study, means: naive CD4+ T cells isolated by negative enrichment. The sequence was collected from an adult with COVID-19. The chain uses TRBV7-8 and TRBJ1-2, with the D gene uncertain. DNA sequence: TGTGCCAGCAGCTTCACCGCACAGTTAAACTATGGCTACACCTTC. Translated, it gives CASSFTAQLNYGYTF.